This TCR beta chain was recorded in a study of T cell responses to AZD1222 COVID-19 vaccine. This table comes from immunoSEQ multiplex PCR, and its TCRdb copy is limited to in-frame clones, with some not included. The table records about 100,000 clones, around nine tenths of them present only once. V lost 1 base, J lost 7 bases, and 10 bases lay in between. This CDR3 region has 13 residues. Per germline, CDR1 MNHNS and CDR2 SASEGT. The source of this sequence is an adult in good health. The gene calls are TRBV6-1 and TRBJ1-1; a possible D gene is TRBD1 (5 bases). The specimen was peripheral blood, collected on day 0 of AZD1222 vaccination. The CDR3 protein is CASSEGRGSEAFF. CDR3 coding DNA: TGTGCCAGCAGTGAAGGAAGGGGCAGTGAAGCTTTCTTT.